Below, 27 T cell receptor beta chains from the same sample are listed, as sequenced in a study of T cell responses to AZD1222 COVID-19 vaccine. Some clones are missing from TCRdb's copy, which holds only in-frame ones; the method was immunoSEQ multiplex PCR. The sample consists of about 120,000 clones, approximately 90% of them appearing once. Specimen: peripheral blood, collected on day 0 of AZD1222 vaccination. These receptor sequences come from an adult in good health.

This clone has a single count. The genes are TRBV9 and TRBJ2-7; D is uncertain. The CDR3 is 15 amino acids. With 0 bases removed from V and 5 bases from J, the gap between germline ends came to 15 bases. CDR1 and CDR2 (germline): SGDLS, YYNGEE. The CDR3 DNA reads TGTGCCAGCAGCGTAGCCCCCATCGAAGATGACGAGCAGTACTTC. Amino acid sequence: CASSVAPIEDDEQYF.

The V and J genes are TRBV7-3 and TRBJ2-1; tentative D call: TRBD1 (6 bases). With 6 bases removed from V and 4 bases from J, the gap between germline ends came to 13 bases. Germline CDR1 and CDR2: SGHTA and FQGTGA. The CDR3 has 14 amino acids. The CDR3 region is CASSQGSSYNEQFF. The CDR3 nucleotides are TGTGCCAGCAGTCAGGGGTCATCGTACAATGAGCAGTTCTTC.

The V gene is TRBV2, the J gene TRBJ2-1; 9 nucleotides line up with TRBD2. Germline V gives CDR1 SNHLY, CDR2 FYNNEI. V lost 6 bases and J lost 10; bases outside the gene matches: 16. The CDR3 is 16 amino acids. Written as DNA, the CDR3 is TGTGCCAGCAGCGAACTAGCGGGTGGGGCCAGTGTAGAGCAGTTCTTC. It translates to CASSELAGGASVEQFF.

This clone appeared a few times. V and J are TRBV5-1 and TRBJ1-1; TRBD1 matches at 8 bases. Germline CDR1 and CDR2: SGHRS and YFSETQ. J gave up 4 bases and V 0 bases, and 8 bases lay outside the gene matches. The CDR3 extends over 16 amino acids. The CDR3, as DNA: TGCGCCAGCAGCTTGGTAGCGGGCAGGGGGCGCACTGAAGCTTTCTTT. Amino acid sequence: CASSLVAGRGRTEAFF.

This sequence joins TRBV30 and TRBJ1-2, with 7 positions matching TRBD1. The CDR3 runs to 15 residues. V trimming: 0 bases; J trimming: 4 bases; junction bases outside the gene matches: 8. CDR1 GTSNPN and CDR2 SVGIG come from the germline V gene (reference sequence). CDR3 sequence: CAWSVGGGSPYGYTF. The DNA of the CDR3 is TGTGCCTGGAGTGTAGGAGGGGGCAGCCCCTATGGCTACACCTTC.

This clone is a singleton in its sample. The V call is TRBV5-1, the J call TRBJ1-4, with D hard to call. Looked up from germline, CDR1 is SGHRS and CDR2 is YFSETQ. V was clipped by 4 bases and J by 3 bases, with 13 bases between them. CDR3 length equals 15 residues. The CDR3: CASSRDPIPNEKLFF. The CDR3 DNA sequence: TGCGCCAGCAGCAGGGATCCAATCCCTAATGAAAAACTGTTTTTT.

V usage is TRBV9 and J usage is TRBJ2-1, with unresolved D. Trimming stripped 4 bases from V and 0 bases from J, with 8 bases between. The germline V gene has CDR1 SGDLS and CDR2 YYNGEE. This CDR3 is built from 14 residues. CDR3 nucleotide sequence: TGTGCCAGCAGCTACTTGAGCTCCTACAATGAGCAGTTCTTC. Translated: CASSYLSSYNEQFF.

The chain employs TRBV28 and TRBJ2-1, with 9 bases aligning to TRBD2. The CDR3 is 18 amino acids. CDR1 and CDR2 (germline): MDHEN, SYDVKM. V dropped 4 bases and J dropped 9; count of bases not matched to a gene: 19. CDR3 loop: CASSSSLRGVAGAGEQFF. The DNA for the CDR3 is TGTGCCAGCAGTTCCTCCCTCCGCGGGGTAGCGGGAGCGGGTGAGCAGTTCTTC.

This rearrangement joins TRBV18 to TRBJ1-1; 7 nucleotides match TRBD1. With V trimmed by 4 bases and J by 3 bases, 8 bases remained unmatched. Germline assignment: CDR1 KGHSH and CDR2 LQKENI. The CDR3 runs 15 residues. CDR3 DNA sequence: TGTGCCAGCTCACAGCTTGACAGGGTGGACACTGAAGCTTTCTTT. Translating it yields CASSQLDRVDTEAFF.

This clone was recorded once. The chain carries TRBV5-8 and TRBJ2-7; D not resolved. The V gene lost 2 bases and the J gene lost 0 bases, with 6 bases spanning the gap. This CDR3 contains 13 residues. Germline CDR1 is SGHTS and CDR2 is YDEGEE. CDR3 loop: CASSFTASYEQYF. The CDR3, as DNA: TGTGCCAGCAGCTTTACGGCCTCCTACGAGCAGTACTTC.

The rearrangement joins TRBV5-1 to TRBJ1-2, with D possibly matching TRBD1 (6 bases). V was pared by 0 bases and J by 9 bases, with 6 bases between. CDR1 is SGHRS, CDR2 YFSETQ, per germline. The CDR3 extends over 11 amino acids. The CDR3 DNA sequence: TGCGCCAGCAGCTTGGGGGACAGCTACACCTTC. Amino acid sequence: CASSLGDSYTF. The full variable domain, in which reference TRBV5-1 and TRBJ1-2 provide the parts outside the CDR3, is KAGVTQTPRYLIKTRGQQVTLSCSPISGHRSVSWYQQTPGQGLQFLFEYFSETQRNKGNFPGRFSGRQFSNSRSEMNVSTLELGDSALYLCASSLGDSYTFGSGTRLTVV.

The chain recombines TRBV28 with TRBJ1-1, with D maybe TRBD1 (5 bases). V lost 4 bases, J lost 0 bases, and 24 bases lay in between. The germline V gene has CDR1 MDHEN and CDR2 SYDVKM. The CDR3 loop spans 19 amino acids. This CDR3 reads CASSSPHLRVAGLNTEAFF. DNA for the CDR3: TGTGCCAGCAGTTCCCCACATCTCCGGGTGGCAGGGTTGAACACTGAAGCTTTCTTT.

This chain connects TRBV7-6 to TRBJ1-1, with D possibly being TRBD1 (6 bases). Between the trimmed V and J ends, which lost 4 bases and 0 bases, there was a span of 15 bases. The CDR3 is 16 amino acids. Germline lookup yields CDR1 SGHVS and CDR2 FNYEAQ. Written as DNA, the CDR3 is TGTGCCAGCAGCTCGGGGGCAGGGAGAATGAACACTGAAGCTTTCTTT. It encodes CASSSGAGRMNTEAFF.

This clone has more than one count but fewer than ten. This chain connects TRBV2 to TRBJ1-5, with TRBD1 as a possible D gene (5 bases). CDR1 is SNHLY, CDR2 FYNNEI, per germline. CDR3 length equals 15 residues. Trimming left V 2 bases short and J 4 bases short, with 12 bases between. The DNA for the CDR3 is TGTGCCAGCAGTGAACAGGGATCCTCGAATCAGCCCCAGCATTTT. Its protein is CASSEQGSSNQPQHF.

This clone has just one count. The CDR3 is CASSAPNQPQHF. In nucleotides, the CDR3 is TGTGCCAGCAGCGCACCTAATCAGCCCCAGCATTTT. The chain carries TRBV28 and TRBJ1-5, with D unclear. V lost 6 bases to trimming and J lost 4 bases, with 7 bases between them. CDR1 and CDR2 from the germline V gene are MDHEN and SYDVKM. This CDR3 has 12 amino acids.

V and J are TRBV5-4 and TRBJ2-2, with D possibly being TRBD2 (7 bases). Germline V lookup: CDR1 SGHNT, CDR2 YYREEE (reference sequence). With 4 bases removed from V and 3 bases from J, the gap between germline ends came to 19 bases. The CDR3 runs to 17 residues. The CDR3 DNA is TGTGCCAGCAGCCCTGGGGGGGCGGGTGGTCACACCGGGGAGCTGTTTTTT. It codes for CASSPGGAGGHTGELFF.

Worth noting for this clone: The sample carries other DNA sequences with the same CDR3. This sequence joins TRBV5-1 and TRBJ1-4; D is uncertain. V lost 0 bases and J lost 7, with 7 bases in between. Germline CDR1 SGHRS, CDR2 YFSETQ. The length of the CDR3 is 13 residues. The CDR3 loop reads CASSLGAGEKLFF. Written as DNA, the CDR3 is TGCGCCAGCAGCTTGGGAGCCGGTGAAAAACTGTTTTTT.

J is TRBJ2-5 and V is TRBV5-1; 7 bases align to TRBD1. CDR3 length: 15 residues. Germline CDR1 and CDR2: SGHRS and YFSETQ. J gave up 5 bases and V 2 bases, and 9 bases lay outside the gene matches. The CDR3 DNA follows: TGCGCCAGCAGCTTTAGGCAGGGGGATAAGGAGACCCAGTACTTC. It is translated as CASSFRQGDKETQYF.

J is TRBJ1-2 and V is TRBV5-1; the D gene is possibly TRBD1 (5 bases). CDR3 size: 14 residues. V lost 0 bases to trimming and J lost 4 bases, with 10 bases between them. Germline V gene lookup returns CDR1 SGHRS and CDR2 YFSETQ. CDR3 in amino acids: CASSLAVTGYGYTF. As DNA, the CDR3 is TGCGCCAGCAGCTTGGCTGTCACAGGCTATGGCTACACCTTC.

The V call is TRBV5-1, the J call TRBJ1-1, with 7 bases that match TRBD1. With V trimmed by 0 bases and J by 3 bases, 8 bases remained unmatched. The length of the CDR3 is 16 residues. Germline V gene sequence: CDR1 SGHRS, CDR2 YFSETQ. The CDR3 reads CASSLGTTQGHTEAFF. DNA for the CDR3: TGCGCCAGCAGCTTGGGGACAACACAGGGGCACACTGAAGCTTTCTTT.

The rearrangement joins TRBV7-6 to TRBJ1-2, with a weak D call TRBD1 (6 bases). Germline V CDR1 and CDR2: SGHVS, FNYEAQ. The length of the CDR3 is 13 residues. Trimming removed 5 bases from V and 6 bases from J, with 13 bases in between. CDR3 sequence (DNA): TGTGCCAGCAGCCTCAGGAGGGGGGATGGCTACACCTTC. Protein sequence: CASSLRRGDGYTF. Together with reference TRBV7-6 and TRBJ1-2, the CDR3 gives the full variable domain: GAGVSQSPRYKVTKRGQDVALRCDPISGHVSLYWYRQALGQGPEFLTYFNYEAQQDKSGLPNDRFSAERPEGSISTLTIQRTEQRDSAMYRCASSLRRGDGYTFGSGTRLTVV.

The chain links TRBV15 to TRBJ1-1; tentatively, D is TRBD1 (5 bases). V lost 0 bases to trimming and J lost 4 bases, with 9 bases between them. CDR1 LNHNV and CDR2 YYDKDF come from the germline V gene (reference sequence). The CDR3 has 14 amino acids. The CDR3 reads CATSRDSGGTEAFF. Written as DNA, the CDR3 is TGTGCCACCAGCAGAGATTCGGGGGGCACTGAAGCTTTCTTT. Using reference TRBV15 and TRBJ1-1 for the parts outside the CDR3, the full variable domain is DAMVIQNPRYQVTQFGKPVTLSCSQTLNHNVMYWYQQKSSQAPKLLFHYYDKDFNNEADTPDNFQSRRPNTSFCFLDIRSPGLGDTAMYLCATSRDSGGTEAFFGQGTRLTVV.

This clone was found once. V usage is TRBV19 and J usage is TRBJ1-5; D is undetermined. Germline assignment: CDR1 LNHDA and CDR2 SQIVND (reference sequence). V lost 3 bases to trimming and J lost 4 bases, with 7 bases between them. The CDR3 has 13 amino acids. The DNA of the CDR3 is TGTGCCAGTAGTATGGTGGGGAATCAGCCCCAGCATTTT. Amino acid sequence: CASSMVGNQPQHF.

The chain is built from TRBV2 and TRBJ1-4; 7 bases are shared with TRBD1. The V and J ends lost 4 bases and 3 bases, in that order; junction bases with no gene match: 8. CDR3 length: 16 amino acids. Germline lookup yields CDR1 SNHLY and CDR2 FYNNEI. CDR3 protein: CASSGNRGEANEKLFF. The CDR3 nucleotides are TGTGCCAGCAGTGGCAACAGGGGAGAAGCTAATGAAAAACTGTTTTTT.

The chain combines TRBV23-1 with TRBJ2-7; D is perhaps TRBD1 (5 bases). Being an ORF, TRBV23-1 has a function that is uncertain. The CDR3 extends over 16 amino acids. V was shortened by 0 bases and J by 1 base, with 13 bases between the two germline ends. CDR3 sequence reads: CASSQSWGLYSYEQYF. CDR3 in DNA: TGCGCCAGCAGTCAATCGTGGGGCTTGTATTCCTACGAGCAGTACTTC.

This chain connects TRBV7-6 to TRBJ1-2; weak D call: TRBD1 (6 bases). Germline V lookup: CDR1 SGHVS, CDR2 FNYEAQ. Trimming shortened V by 1 base and J by 4 bases, and 13 bases separated the two germline ends. This CDR3 spans 15 amino acids. The DNA of the CDR3 is TGTGCCAGCAGCTTAGGGGCGAGGACAGCCTATGGCTACACCTTC. Its translation is CASSLGARTAYGYTF.

The chain uses TRBV7-6 and TRBJ1-2; the match to TRBD1 covers 9 bases. Germline CDR1 SGHVS, CDR2 FNYEAQ. Trimming removed 4 bases from V and 7 bases from J; junction bases left unmatched: 16. The CDR3 runs 17 residues. CDR3 in DNA: TGTGCCAGCAGCTCGACAGCCGCACAGGGGGCGGGAGCTGGCTACACCTTC. Residues: CASSSTAAQGAGAGYTF.